This entry concerns a single TCR beta chain. The table came from immunoSEQ multiplex PCR; TCRdb's copy has only in-frame clones and leaves some out. In the table there are fewer than 90,000 clones, 85% to 90% of which are singletons. This specimen comes from a study of blood T cell repertoires in COVID-19. Trimming stripped 4 bases from V and 0 bases from J, with 4 bases between. Germline V gives CDR1 SGDLS, CDR2 YYNGEE. This CDR3 is 12 amino acids long. The rearrangement uses TRBV9 and TRBJ1-1; D is undetermined. Sequenced material: peripheral blood. This TCR was recovered from an elderly woman with active or convalescent COVID-19. CDR3 residues: CASSQMNTEAFF. The CDR3 DNA reads as TGTGCCAGCAGCCAGATGAACACTGAAGCTTTCTTT.